The rows below give T cell receptor beta chains drawn from one sample of a study of regulatory T cells in long-lasting Graves disease. One entry per CDR3 protein, called by TCRdb with MiXCR from the multiplex PCR reads. In the table there are a few hundred thousand distinct CDR3 sequences, roughly 23% of which are singletons. Material: peripheral blood mononuclear cells (PBMCs), obtained when the disease was refractory, from a patient treated with antithyroid drugs. The receptors originated from a female donor with Graves disease. The CDR3 runs from the conserved cysteine through the conserved F or W. Fields, in order: clone size, V gene, J gene, D gene, CDR3 DNA, CDR3 protein. D genes are given only for firm matches. The size entry is marked missing in some rows and otherwise reads once, few, many or a size class.

clone size: NA
V gene: TRBV19
J gene: TRBJ2-2
D gene: NA
CDR3 DNA: TGTGCCAGTCGGACATCCCGCGGGTCCGGGGAGCTGTTTTTT
CDR3 protein: CASRTSRGSGELFF

clone size: many
V gene: TRBV28
J gene: TRBJ2-7
D gene: NA
CDR3 DNA: TGTGCCAGCACGGGTATACAGGGTGTAAGGGGGCAGTACTTC
CDR3 protein: CASTGIQGVRGQYF

clone size: many
V gene: TRBV28
J gene: TRBJ1-1
D gene: NA
CDR3 DNA: TGTGCCAGCAGCGCAGTCGAGGGCGAGACTGAAGCTTTCTTT
CDR3 protein: CASSAVEGETEAFF

clone size: many
V gene: TRBV28
J gene: TRBJ2-5
D gene: NA
CDR3 DNA: TGTGCCAGCAGTTTACACCTAACCGCGTTTGGCGTGAATGAAGAGACCCAGTACTTC
CDR3 protein: CASSLHLTAFGVNEETQYF

clone size: NA
V gene: TRBV27
J gene: TRBJ1-1
D gene: NA
CDR3 DNA: TGTGCCAGCCGGGGCGCCACTGAAGCTTTCTTT
CDR3 protein: CASRGATEAFF

clone size: NA
V gene: TRBV20-1
J gene: TRBJ2-3
D gene: TRBD2
CDR3 DNA: TGCAGTGCTAGTGTAGCGGGAGGAGATACGCAGTATTTT
CDR3 protein: CSASVAGGDTQYF

clone size: many
V gene: TRBV28
J gene: TRBJ1-2
D gene: TRBD1
CDR3 DNA: TGTGCCAGCAGTTTCGGGGACAGGAATAACTATGGCTACACCTTC
CDR3 protein: CASSFGDRNNYGYTF

clone size: many
V gene: TRBV5-5
J gene: TRBJ1-1
D gene: NA
CDR3 DNA: TGTGCCAGCAGCTGGGGGACTGGGGGAAACACTGAAGCTTTCTTT
CDR3 protein: CASSWGTGGNTEAFF

clone size: few
V gene: TRBV20-1
J gene: TRBJ2-7
D gene: TRBD2
CDR3 DNA: TGCAGTGCTAGAGATCCTGCCCTAGCGGGACTATACGAGCAGTACTTC
CDR3 protein: CSARDPALAGLYEQYF

clone size: many
V gene: TRBV27
J gene: TRBJ2-7
D gene: TRBD1
CDR3 DNA: TGTGCCAGCAGTGCGGTGACAGGGACCTACGAGCAGTACTTC
CDR3 protein: CASSAVTGTYEQYF

clone size: many
V gene: TRBV6-1
J gene: TRBJ1-2
D gene: TRBD1
CDR3 DNA: TGTGCCAGCAGTCGCCGTCCGGGACAGAGTAACTATGGCTACACCTTC
CDR3 protein: CASSRRPGQSNYGYTF

clone size: many
V gene: TRBV9
J gene: TRBJ2-2
D gene: TRBD1
CDR3 DNA: TGTGCCAGCAGCGGACAGGGTGGCGGGGAGCTGTTTTTT
CDR3 protein: CASSGQGGGELFF